These T cell receptor beta chains were read from a single sample in a study of T cell responses to AZD1222 COVID-19 vaccine. Data came from immunoSEQ multiplex PCR; TCRdb stores just in-frame clones and leaves some out. The sample includes approximately 120,000 clones, around 87% of them seen just once. The material sequenced was peripheral blood, taken on day 0 of AZD1222 vaccination. The source of these receptors is an adult in good health. Each CDR3 is given with its conserved first and last residue. A D gene is named only where the DNA matches it firmly. The size entry is marked missing in some rows and otherwise reads once, few, many or a size class.

V gene	D gene	J gene	clone size	CDR3 DNA	CDR3 protein
TRBV30	TRBD2	TRBJ2-7	once	TGTGCCTGGAGCCAAGGGGCTAGCGGAACCTACGAGCAGTACTTC	CAWSQGASGTYEQYF
TRBV2	NA	TRBJ1-2	NA	TGTGCCAGCAGTGAAGCCCGGGACACCTATGGCTACACCTTC	CASSEARDTYGYTF
TRBV7-2	TRBD2	TRBJ2-5	NA	TGTGCCAGCAGCTTAGCGCTGACTAGCGGGGGCCAAGAGACCCAGTACTTC	CASSLALTSGGQETQYF
TRBV18	NA	TRBJ2-3	NA	TGTGCCAGCTTCGCAGGGGACAGCACAGATACGCAGTATTTT	CASFAGDSTDTQYF
TRBV7-9	TRBD1	TRBJ1-2	NA	TGTGCCAGCAGCATCACAGGGGGCTTTAGCTATGGCTACACCTTC	CASSITGGFSYGYTF
TRBV7-2	NA	TRBJ1-2	NA	TGTGCCAGCAGCACCCCGGTCTCCTATGGCTACACCTTC	CASSTPVSYGYTF
TRBV27	TRBD1	TRBJ1-6	once	TGTGCCAGCAGTCCCGAAGCCGGGACAGGGGATAATTCACCCCTCCACTTT	CASSPEAGTGDNSPLHF
TRBV19	NA	TRBJ1-5	NA	TGTGCCAGTAGTACCCAGGGTGGGGGGCAGCCCCAGCATTTT	CASSTQGGGQPQHF
TRBV3-1/TRBV3-2	TRBD1	TRBJ2-7	NA	TGTGCCAGCAGCCAGAGGACAGGAACCTACGAGCAGTACTTC	CASSQRTGTYEQYF
TRBV14	NA	TRBJ2-7	NA	TGTGCCAGCAGCCACGGCACCCCCGGCAGGATTGTCTCCTACGAGCAGTACTTC	CASSHGTPGRIVSYEQYF
TRBV7-2	NA	TRBJ1-1	NA	TGTGCCAGCAGGGAGGGCAGGAACACTGAAGCTTTCTTT	CASREGRNTEAFF
TRBV4-3	NA	TRBJ1-2	once	TGCGCCAGCAGCCAAGATAGATCTGGCAGGAGCGGTGGCTACACCTTC	CASSQDRSGRSGGYTF
TRBV28	NA	TRBJ1-5	few	TGTGCCAGCAGGCACTACCATAGCAATCAGCCCCAGCATTTT	CASRHYHSNQPQHF
TRBV19	NA	TRBJ1-1	NA	TGTGCCAGTAGGACACAGGGAGAAGCTTTCTTT	CASRTQGEAFF
TRBV7-2	NA	TRBJ2-5	once	TGTGCCAGCAGCCGGGGCGGGTCTCAAGAGACCCAGTACTTC	CASSRGGSQETQYF
TRBV7-9	NA	TRBJ1-1	NA	TGTGCCAGCAGCCCTGGGCGGGTGGACACTGAAGCTTTCTTT	CASSPGRVDTEAFF
TRBV6-6	NA	TRBJ1-3	NA	TGTGCCAGCAGTTACTCGAATGTGGGGGCTCGAAACACCATATATTTT	CASSYSNVGARNTIYF
TRBV10-3	NA	TRBJ2-3	once	TGTGCCATCGCTCAGGATAGCACAGATACGCAGTATTTT	CAIAQDSTDTQYF
TRBV5-1	NA	TRBJ1-1	NA	TGCGCCAGCAGCGGGGGAAGGAACACTGAAGCTTTCTTT	CASSGGRNTEAFF
TRBV27	NA	TRBJ1-2	NA	TGTGCCAGCAGCCCTTCTGGGGGGGAAAACTATGGCTACACCTTC	CASSPSGGENYGYTF
TRBV7-3	TRBD2	TRBJ2-2	NA	TGTGCCAGCAGCTTAGACATTCCGGGGGGGAACACCGGGGAGCTGTTTTTT	CASSLDIPGGNTGELFF
TRBV4-2	TRBD1	TRBJ1-2	NA	TGTGCCAGCAGCCAACAATCGGGGACAGGGAACTATGGCTACACCTTC	CASSQQSGTGNYGYTF
TRBV4-1	NA	TRBJ2-7	NA	TGCGCCAGCAGCCATATCAGGGTTGGGGCCTACGAGCAGTACTTC	CASSHIRVGAYEQYF
TRBV9	NA	TRBJ1-3	NA	TGTGCCAGCAGCGTATTGGGCTCTGGAAACACCATATATTTT	CASSVLGSGNTIYF
TRBV30	TRBD2	TRBJ2-1	NA	TGTGCCTGGGTGAGCGGGAGTCTTGAGCAGTTCTTC	CAWVSGSLEQFF
TRBV23-1	NA	TRBJ2-7	NA	TGCGCCAGCACCACCGACAGTCGCCACTACGAGCAGTACTTC	CASTTDSRHYEQYF
TRBV3-1/TRBV3-2	NA	TRBJ2-3	NA	TGTGCCAGCAGCGGACCCGGGGGCCCTAGCACAGATACGCAGTATTTT	CASSGPGGPSTDTQYF
TRBV7-2	TRBD1	TRBJ1-2	NA	TGTGCCAGCAGCGTGACAGGGTTTACCTATGGCTACACCTTC	CASSVTGFTYGYTF
TRBV27	NA	TRBJ1-4	NA	TGTGCCAGCAGTTTTTCCGGGAGCCGGTTTAATGAAAAACTGTTTTTT	CASSFSGSRFNEKLFF
TRBV2	TRBD2	TRBJ2-3	NA	TGTGCCAGCAGACTAGCGACCGGCACAGATACGCAGTATTTT	CASRLATGTDTQYF
TRBV27	NA	TRBJ2-5	once	TGTGCCTCCCGCAGGGCCGGGGTGACCGGCGAAGAGACCCAGTACTTC	CASRRAGVTGEETQYF
TRBV6-1	NA	TRBJ1-5	NA	TGTGCCAGCAGTGAAGCGGTCGATAGCAATCAGCCCCAGCATTTT	CASSEAVDSNQPQHF
TRBV29-1	TRBD2	TRBJ2-3	NA	TGCAGCGTTCCTACTAGCGGCCTTAGCACAGATACGCAGTATTTT	CSVPTSGLSTDTQYF
TRBV5-1	NA	TRBJ2-2	NA	TGCGCCAGCAGCTTGAGGCCCGGAGACGGGGAGCTGTTTTTT	CASSLRPGDGELFF
TRBV28	NA	TRBJ2-7	NA	TGTGCCAGCAGTTTACCCTCGACAGGCGAGCAGTACTTC	CASSLPSTGEQYF
TRBV30	NA	TRBJ2-7	NA	TGTGCCTGGAAAAATTACCAGCTCGAGCAGTACTTC	CAWKNYQLEQYF
TRBV3-1/TRBV3-2	NA	TRBJ1-2	NA	TGTGCCAGCAGCCCAGGGATCTATGGCTACACCTTC	CASSPGIYGYTF
TRBV6-2/TRBV6-3	NA	TRBJ1-4	NA	TGTGCCAGCAGTCAAAGTACAACTAATGAAAAACTGTTTTTT	CASSQSTTNEKLFF
TRBV13	NA	TRBJ1-4	NA	TGTGCCAGCAGTTTGAAGAAGGCTAATGAAAAACTGTTTTTT	CASSLKKANEKLFF
TRBV5-4	TRBD1	TRBJ2-7	NA	TGTGCCAGCAGTATGACAGGGGGGTCCTACGAGCAGTACTTC	CASSMTGGSYEQYF
TRBV28	TRBD1	TRBJ1-2	NA	TGTGCCAGCAGTACGCCGGGACAGGGTGGCTACACCTTC	CASSTPGQGGYTF
TRBV18	NA	TRBJ2-2	NA	TGTGCCAGCTCACAGGGGCAAGACACCGGGGAGCTGTTTTTT	CASSQGQDTGELFF
TRBV14	NA	TRBJ2-5	NA	TGTGCCAGCAGCCAACCCTTACAGGGGACCCAGTACTTC	CASSQPLQGTQYF
TRBV29-1	NA	TRBJ1-3	NA	TGCAGCGTTGAAGAGCCCCCGGGAGAAAACACCATATATTTT	CSVEEPPGENTIYF
TRBV4-1	NA	TRBJ1-5	NA	TGCGCCAGCAGCCAAGGCCCCGGGACGGGAAATCAGCCCCAGCATTTT	CASSQGPGTGNQPQHF
TRBV29-1	TRBD1	TRBJ2-7	once	TGCAGCGTCAGGGGCAGGGGGCTTGCCGACGAGCAGTACTTC	CSVRGRGLADEQYF
TRBV6-4	NA	TRBJ2-2	NA	TGTGCCAGCAGCCAACTTCTAGGCACCGGGGAGCTGTTTTTT	CASSQLLGTGELFF
TRBV24-1	NA	TRBJ1-2	NA	TGTGCCACCAGCGCCGGGACCACTGCTAATGGCTACACCTTC	CATSAGTTANGYTF